This T cell receptor (beta chain) originates from a study of T cell changes during pregnancy in multiple sclerosis. Per the germline V gene, CDR1 is SGDLS and CDR2 is YYNGEE. The V gene end was trimmed by 0 bases and the J gene end by 6 bases; junction bases not matched to a gene: 7. The CDR3 contains 15 residues. TCRdb's table, derived via immunoSEQ multiplex PCR, lists solely in-frame clones and lacks some. The repertoire includes 20,000 to 25,000 clones, about 91% of them detected once, and 0.68% sits in the top ten. This sequence originates from a female donor with multiple sclerosis, enrolled in a pregnancy study. V usage is TRBV9 and J usage is TRBJ1-1; 8 bases line up with TRBD1. Here the sequenced sample was CD4+ T cells from peripheral blood mononuclear cells, taken in the third trimester of pregnancy. CDR3: CASSVEQGGVAEAFF. The CDR3 DNA sequence: TGTGCCAGCAGCGTAGAACAGGGGGGAGTAGCTGAAGCTTTCTTT.